This TCR beta chain was profiled in a study of blood T cell repertoires in COVID-19. Study in general: COVID-19 samples from acute and convalescent phases originated in the United States, Italy and Spain.

TCRdb keeps only in-frame clones here, not all; method: immunoSEQ multiplex PCR. Of around 170,000 clones listed, less than 90% are singletons. Details on this clone: The sample has other DNA sequences that encode this CDR3 too.

Germline-derived CDR1 and CDR2 are SGDLS and YYNGEE. V shed 4 bases, J shed 10 bases, and the junction held 15 bases outside the gene matches. The CDR3 loop spans 17 amino acids. The chain employs TRBV9 and TRBJ2-1; TRBD2 agrees at 12 bases. This TCR was sampled from a woman aged 70-85 years with COVID-19, enrolled during active disease. Sequencing used peripheral blood. In DNA, the CDR3 is TGTGCCAGCAGCCCAAGAGGGGCTAGCGGGAGGGCCGAGGAGCAGTTCTTC. Translation: CASSPRGASGRAEEQFF.